One sample yielded the 19 T cell receptor beta chains listed below, sequenced in a study of cytomegalovirus exposure and HLA in healthy donors. A multiplex PCR was run with 60 Vbeta primers and 13 Jbeta primers. Data came from immunoSEQ multiplex PCR; TCRdb stores just in-frame clones and leaves some out. Recorded here are 150,000 to 200,000 clones; the top ten clones represent about 0.8%. Sequencing used PBMCs. These receptors were taken from a woman between 18 and 29 years old in good health and CMV-seropositive.

This chain joins TRBV10-3 and TRBJ2-7; TRBD1 agrees at 10 bases. The germline CDR1 and CDR2 sequences are ENHRY and SYGVKD. The V gene end was trimmed by 4 bases and the J gene end by 4 bases; junction bases not matched to a gene: 10. This CDR3 spans 16 amino acids. CDR3 in DNA: TGTGCCATCAGTGGGGGACAGGGGTTCTCCCAGTACGAGCAGTACTTC. Amino acid sequence: CAISGGQGFSQYEQYF.

The chain employs TRBV7-8 and TRBJ1-2, with D possibly TRBD1 on 5 matching bases. This CDR3 comprises 13 residues. Trimming took 0 bases from V and 6 from J, leaving 8 bases between them. Germline V gives CDR1 SGHVS, CDR2 FQNEAQ. CDR3 in DNA: TGTGCCAGCAGCTTAGCAGGGGAAGATGGCTACACCTTC. This translates into CASSLAGEDGYTF.

The genes are TRBV5-1 and TRBJ2-7; 9 bases are shared with TRBD1. The V segment lost 7 bases and the J segment 4 bases; nucleotides outside the gene matches: 15. The CDR3 totals 16 residues. Germline-derived CDR1 and CDR2 are SGHRS and YFSETQ. The CDR3 here is CASGPFSGQGSYEQYF. The CDR3 DNA reads TGCGCCAGCGGGCCTTTCTCGGGACAGGGAAGTTACGAGCAGTACTTC.

The chain has TRBV5-8 and TRBJ1-2, with 9 bases identical to TRBD1. Looked up from germline, CDR1 is SGHTS and CDR2 is YDEGEE. The length of the CDR3 is 17 residues. J gave up 5 bases and V 5 bases, and 16 bases lay outside the gene matches. CDR3 coding DNA: TGTGCCAGCAGTCCGAACTGGTGGGACAGGGATAAATATGGCTACACCTTC. This gives the protein CASSPNWWDRDKYGYTF.

This chain joins TRBV6-4 and TRBJ1-1; unclear D gene. V lost 0 bases to trimming and J lost 7 bases, with 15 bases between them. CDR3 length: 15 amino acids. Germline CDR1 MRHNA, CDR2 SNTAGT. CDR3 in amino acids: CASSDSGSPGDEAFF. For the CDR3, the DNA is TGTGCCAGCAGTGACTCCGGGTCCCCCGGAGATGAAGCTTTCTTT.

With respect to this clone: Other DNA variants within this sample encode the same CDR3. The chain employs TRBV5-1 and TRBJ2-5; TRBD2 is a possible D gene (6 bases). Trimming removed 0 bases at V and 2 bases at J, with 8 bases between. Germline V gene data show CDR1 as SGHRS and CDR2 as YFSETQ. The CDR3 is 14 residues long. In nucleotides, the CDR3 is TGCGCCAGCAGCTTGGGCGCGGGACAAGAGACCCAGTACTTC. It encodes CASSLGAGQETQYF.

J is TRBJ2-7 and V is TRBV6-6; 9 bases align to TRBD1. The CDR3 spans 14 residues. V was clipped by 3 bases and J by 5 bases; unmatched bases: 5. Germline loops: CDR1 MNHNY, CDR2 SVGAGI (reference sequence). As DNA, the CDR3 is TGTGCCAGCAGTTATCGGACAGGGGTGGACGAGCAGTACTTC. It yields the protein CASSYRTGVDEQYF.

This rearrangement joins TRBV14 to TRBJ2-1, with 9 bases lining up with TRBD2. V trimming: 1 base; J trimming: 13 bases; junction bases outside the gene matches: 8. The germline V gene has CDR1 SGHDN and CDR2 FVKESK. The CDR3 spans 14 residues. The CDR3 loop reads CASSQAIAGVEQFF. The CDR3 bases are TGTGCCAGCAGCCAAGCGATAGCGGGAGTTGAACAGTTCTTC. Variable domain in full (rest from reference TRBV14 and TRBJ2-1): EAGVTQFPSHSVIEKGQTVTLRCDPISGHDNLYWYRRVMGKEIKFLLHFVKESKQDESGMPNNRFLAERTGGTYSTLKVQPAELEDSGVYFCASSQAIAGVEQFFGPGTRLTVL.

The chain combines TRBV5-6 with TRBJ1-4, with D possibly being TRBD1 (5 bases). Germline CDR1 reads SGHDT; CDR2 reads YYEEEE. CDR3 size: 15 residues. Between the trimmed V and J ends, which lost 3 bases and 7 bases, there was a span of 16 bases. The CDR3 nucleotides are TGTGCCAGCAGCTGGGTGCGTTCAGGGTCTGAAAAACTGTTTTTT. It translates to CASSWVRSGSEKLFF. The whole variable domain, filled in from reference TRBV5-6 and TRBJ1-4, reads DAGVTQSPTHLIKTRGQQVTLRCSPKSGHDTVSWYQQALGQGPQFIFQYYEEEERQRGNFPDRFSGHQFPNYSSELNVNALLLGDSALYLCASSWVRSGSEKLFFGSGTQLSVL.

V and J are TRBV2 and TRBJ1-1; D not certain. The germline gives CDR1 SNHLY, CDR2 FYNNEI. The CDR3 loop spans 13 amino acids. Trimming stripped 1 base from V and 6 bases from J, with 9 bases between. The CDR3 spells CASSEENYSEAFF. The CDR3 DNA reads TGTGCCAGCAGTGAAGAGAATTACTCTGAAGCTTTCTTT.

This chain links TRBV14 with TRBJ2-5; 11 bases agree with TRBD2. Germline loops: CDR1 SGHDN, CDR2 FVKESK. The CDR3 contains 15 residues. With 4 bases clipped from V and 5 bases from J, the junction kept 6 bases outside the gene matches. The CDR3 protein is CASSPLAGVVETQYF. CDR3 DNA: TGTGCCAGCAGCCCACTAGCGGGGGTGGTTGAGACCCAGTACTTC.

V gene TRBV29-1 combines with J gene TRBJ2-1; 12 bases map to TRBD2. The ends lost 1 base at V and 7 bases at J; junction bases unmatched: 8. CDR1 SQVTM and CDR2 ANQGSEA come from the germline V gene. The length of the CDR3 is 16 residues. CDR3 coding DNA: TGCAGCGTTGAAGCCCCTAGCGGGAGGGTCAGGAATGAGCAGTTCTTC. Translation: CSVEAPSGRVRNEQFF.

The rearrangement joins TRBV7-8 to TRBJ2-7; 9 nucleotides line up with TRBD2. Germline trimming cut 2 bases from V and 10 bases from J; bases unmatched to any gene: 3. Looked up from germline, CDR1 is SGHVS and CDR2 is FQNEAQ. The CDR3 consists of 12 residues. CDR3 in amino acids: CASSLTSGLQYF. CDR3 bases: TGTGCCAGCAGCTTAACTAGCGGGTTACAGTACTTC.

This sequence joins TRBV30 and TRBJ1-5; D perhaps matches TRBD1 (6 bases). The CDR3 has 14 residues. Per germline, CDR1 GTSNPN and CDR2 SVGIG (reference sequence). Trimming removed 4 bases from V and 0 bases from J, with 10 bases in between. The CDR3 here is CAWKGGDSNQPQHF. CDR3 DNA: TGTGCCTGGAAGGGGGGGGATAGCAATCAGCCCCAGCATTTT.

This sequence joins TRBV5-4 and TRBJ1-2; D remains unclear. The V end lost 4 bases, the J end lost 2 bases, and 12 bases lay between the germline ends. The CDR3 is 14 residues long. CDR1 is SGHNT and CDR2 is YYREEE in the germline V gene (reference sequence). Here the CDR3 DNA reads TGTGCCAGCAGCCCCCCCCCAGGAAACTATGGCTACACCTTC. It translates to CASSPPPGNYGYTF.

J is TRBJ1-1 and V is TRBV7-8; D gene unclear. Trimming stripped 4 bases from V and 0 bases from J, with 9 bases between. The CDR3 totals 14 residues. Germline CDR1 and CDR2: SGHVS and FQNEAQ. In DNA, the CDR3 is TGTGCCAGCAGCTCGAGAGTCATGAACACTGAAGCTTTCTTT. Its protein is CASSSRVMNTEAFF.

The J gene is TRBJ2-5, the V gene TRBV5-1; weak D call: TRBD1 (5 bases). V was trimmed by 1 base and J by 4 bases, leaving 11 bases between them. The CDR3 runs 14 residues. Germline values: CDR1 SGHRS, CDR2 YFSETQ. Written as DNA, the CDR3 is TGCGCCAGCAGCTTGAAGGGGAATAGAGAGACCCAGTACTTC. This encodes CASSLKGNRETQYF.

The CDR3 region has the DNA TGCGCCAGCAGGTGGCAGGGTCAGTACTTC. Translation gives CASRWQGQYF. The chain uses TRBV23-1 and TRBJ2-4; D perhaps matches TRBD1 (5 bases). Being an ORF, TRBV23-1 has a function that is uncertain. The CDR3 has 10 residues. The V and J ends lost 6 bases and 12 bases respectively, with 9 bases between them.

CDR3 region: CASSTGTGPYEQYF. The CDR3, as DNA: TGTGCCAGCAGCACCGGGACAGGGCCCTACGAGCAGTACTTC. This chain connects TRBV7-9 to TRBJ2-7; 9 bases match TRBD1. The CDR3 contains 14 residues. V trimming: 5 bases; J trimming: 2 bases; junction bases outside the gene matches: 4. Germline lookup yields CDR1 SEHNR and CDR2 FQNEAQ (reference sequence).